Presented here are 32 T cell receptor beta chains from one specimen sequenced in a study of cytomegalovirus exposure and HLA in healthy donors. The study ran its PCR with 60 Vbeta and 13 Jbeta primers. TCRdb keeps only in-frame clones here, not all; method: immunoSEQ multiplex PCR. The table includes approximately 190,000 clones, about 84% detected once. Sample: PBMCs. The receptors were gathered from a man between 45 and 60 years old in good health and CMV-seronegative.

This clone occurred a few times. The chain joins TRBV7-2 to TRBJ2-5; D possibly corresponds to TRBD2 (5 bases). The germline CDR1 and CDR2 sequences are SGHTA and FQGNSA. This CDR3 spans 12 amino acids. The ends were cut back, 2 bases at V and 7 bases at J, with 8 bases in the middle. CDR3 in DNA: TGTGCCAGCAGCTTATACGCGGGGACCCAGTACTTC. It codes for CASSLYAGTQYF.

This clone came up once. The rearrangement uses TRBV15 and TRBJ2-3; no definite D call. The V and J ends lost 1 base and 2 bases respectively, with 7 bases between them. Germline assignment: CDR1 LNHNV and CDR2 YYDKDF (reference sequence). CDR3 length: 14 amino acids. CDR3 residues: CATSRAGYTDTQYF. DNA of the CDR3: TGTGCCACCAGCAGAGCAGGATACACAGATACGCAGTATTTT. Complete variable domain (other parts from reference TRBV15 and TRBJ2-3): DAMVIQNPRYQVTQFGKPVTLSCSQTLNHNVMYWYQQKSSQAPKLLFHYYDKDFNNEADTPDNFQSRRPNTSFCFLDIRSPGLGDTAMYLCATSRAGYTDTQYFGPGTRLTVL.

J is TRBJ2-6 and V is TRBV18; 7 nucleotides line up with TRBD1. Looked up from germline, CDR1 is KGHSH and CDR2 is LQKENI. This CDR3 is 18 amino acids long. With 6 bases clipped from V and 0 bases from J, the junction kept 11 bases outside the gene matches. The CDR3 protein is CASSQQGQGLSGANVLTF. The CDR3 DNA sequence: TGTGCCAGCTCCCAACAGGGGCAGGGTCTCTCTGGGGCCAACGTCCTGACTTTC.

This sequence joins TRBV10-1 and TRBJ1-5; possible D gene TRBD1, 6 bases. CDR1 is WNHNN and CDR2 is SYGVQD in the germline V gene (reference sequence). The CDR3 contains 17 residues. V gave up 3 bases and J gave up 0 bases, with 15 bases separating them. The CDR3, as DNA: TGCGCCAGCAGTGAACCCGGGCAGGGGAGTAGCAATCAGCCCCAGCATTTT. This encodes CASSEPGQGSSNQPQHF.

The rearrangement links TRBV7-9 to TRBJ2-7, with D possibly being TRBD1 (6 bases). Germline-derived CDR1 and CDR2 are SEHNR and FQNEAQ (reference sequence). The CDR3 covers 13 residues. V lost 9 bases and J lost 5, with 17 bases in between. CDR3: CASRDTHTDEQYF. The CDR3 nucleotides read TGTGCCAGTAGGGACACCCACACTGACGAGCAGTACTTC.

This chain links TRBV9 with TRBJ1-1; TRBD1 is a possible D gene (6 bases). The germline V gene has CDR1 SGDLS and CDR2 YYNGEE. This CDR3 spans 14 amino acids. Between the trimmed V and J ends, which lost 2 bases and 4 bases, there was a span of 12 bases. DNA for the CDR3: TGTGCCAGCAGCGTCGGACAGTTACTCACTGAAGCTTTCTTT. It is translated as CASSVGQLLTEAFF.

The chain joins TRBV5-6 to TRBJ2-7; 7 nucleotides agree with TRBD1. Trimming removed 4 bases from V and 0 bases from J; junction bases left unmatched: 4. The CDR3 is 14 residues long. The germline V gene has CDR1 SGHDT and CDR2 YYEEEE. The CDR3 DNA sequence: TGTGCCAGCAGCGCTGGGACAGACTCCTACGAGCAGTACTTC. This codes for CASSAGTDSYEQYF.

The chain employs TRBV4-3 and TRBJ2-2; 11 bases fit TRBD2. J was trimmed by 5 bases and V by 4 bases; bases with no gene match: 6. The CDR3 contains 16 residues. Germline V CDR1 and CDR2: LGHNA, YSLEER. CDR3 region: CASSRVAGGQTGELFF. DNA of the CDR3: TGCGCCAGCAGCCGAGTAGCGGGGGGGCAAACCGGGGAGCTGTTTTTT.

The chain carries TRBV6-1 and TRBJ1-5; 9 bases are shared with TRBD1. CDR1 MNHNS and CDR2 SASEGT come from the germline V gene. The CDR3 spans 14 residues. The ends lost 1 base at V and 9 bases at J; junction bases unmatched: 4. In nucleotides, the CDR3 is TGTGCCAGCAGTGAAGGGACAGGGGCTAGGCCCCAGCATTTT. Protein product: CASSEGTGARPQHF.

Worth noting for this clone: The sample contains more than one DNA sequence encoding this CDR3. The CDR3 reads CSVEQGANEKLFF. CDR3 sequence (DNA): TGCAGCGTTGAACAGGGTGCTAATGAAAAACTGTTTTTT. The chain is built from TRBV29-1 and TRBJ1-4; D may be TRBD1 (5 bases). Germline assignment: CDR1 SQVTM and CDR2 ANQGSEA. V shed 2 bases and J shed 3 bases, with 7 bases lying between them. The CDR3 is made up of 13 amino acids.

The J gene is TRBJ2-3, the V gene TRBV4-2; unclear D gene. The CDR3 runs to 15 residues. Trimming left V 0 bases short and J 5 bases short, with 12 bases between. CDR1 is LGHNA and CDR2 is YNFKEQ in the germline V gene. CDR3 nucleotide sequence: TGTGCCAGCAGCCAAGATCTAGTAGTAAGAGATACGCAGTATTTT. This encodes CASSQDLVVRDTQYF.

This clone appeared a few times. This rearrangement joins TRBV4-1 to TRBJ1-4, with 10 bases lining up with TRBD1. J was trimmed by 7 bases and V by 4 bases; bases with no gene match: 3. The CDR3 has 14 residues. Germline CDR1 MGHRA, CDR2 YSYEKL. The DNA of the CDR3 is TGCGCCAGCAGCCCTGACAGGGGGCTTGAAAAACTGTTTTTT. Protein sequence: CASSPDRGLEKLFF.

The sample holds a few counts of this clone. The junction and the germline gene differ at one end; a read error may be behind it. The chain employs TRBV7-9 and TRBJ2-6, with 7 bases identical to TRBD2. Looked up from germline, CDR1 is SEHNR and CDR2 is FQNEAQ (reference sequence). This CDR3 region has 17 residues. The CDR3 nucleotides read TGTTCCAGCAGCAAAAGCGGGGCGCTCTCTGGGGCCAACGTCCTGACTTTC. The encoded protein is CSSSKSGALSGANVLTF.

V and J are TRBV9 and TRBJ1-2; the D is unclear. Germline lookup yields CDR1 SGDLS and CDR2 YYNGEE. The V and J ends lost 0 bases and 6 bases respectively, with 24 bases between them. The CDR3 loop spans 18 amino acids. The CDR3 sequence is CASSVAQDFVGLRNGYTF. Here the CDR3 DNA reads TGTGCCAGCAGCGTAGCCCAAGACTTCGTTGGCCTAAGGAATGGCTACACCTTC.

CDR3 sequence: CASSSYYEQYF. The CDR3 nucleotides are TGTGCCAGCAGTTCGTACTACGAGCAGTACTTC. The chain uses TRBV6-5 and TRBJ2-7, with D unresolved. The V gene's germline CDR1 is MNHEY and CDR2 SVGAGI. The CDR3 is 11 amino acids. Trimming took off 4 bases at V and 3 bases at J, with 4 bases between the two ends.

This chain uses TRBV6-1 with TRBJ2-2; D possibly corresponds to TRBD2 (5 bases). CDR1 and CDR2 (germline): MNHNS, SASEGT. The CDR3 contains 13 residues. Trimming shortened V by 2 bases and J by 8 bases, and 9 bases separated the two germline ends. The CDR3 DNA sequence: TGTGCCAGCAGTGAATTCCGGGATGGGGAGCTGTTTTTT. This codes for CASSEFRDGELFF.

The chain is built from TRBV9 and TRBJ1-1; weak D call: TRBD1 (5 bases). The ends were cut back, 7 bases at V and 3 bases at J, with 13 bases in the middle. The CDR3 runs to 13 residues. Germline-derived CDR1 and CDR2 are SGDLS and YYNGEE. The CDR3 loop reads CASQGRDYTEAFF. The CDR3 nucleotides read TGTGCCAGCCAAGGCCGGGACTACACTGAAGCTTTCTTT.

CDR3 protein: CAIKATGQGGYTF. The CDR3 DNA reads TGTGCCATCAAAGCGACAGGGCAGGGTGGCTACACCTTC. This sequence joins TRBV10-3 and TRBJ1-2; 7 bases match TRBD1. Germline CDR1 reads ENHRY; CDR2 reads SYGVKD. V lost 7 bases, J lost 7 bases, and 9 bases stayed unmatched. This CDR3 is built from 13 residues.

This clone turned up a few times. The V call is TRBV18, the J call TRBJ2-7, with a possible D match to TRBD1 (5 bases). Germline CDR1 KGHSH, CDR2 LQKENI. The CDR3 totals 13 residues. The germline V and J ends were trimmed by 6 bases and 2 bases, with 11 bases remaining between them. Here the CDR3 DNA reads TGTGCCAGCTCTCCGTCAGGGACCTACGAGCAGTACTTC. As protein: CASSPSGTYEQYF. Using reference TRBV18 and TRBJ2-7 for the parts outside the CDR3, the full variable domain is NAGVMQNPRHLVRRRGQEARLRCSPMKGHSHVYWYRQLPEEGLKFMVYLQKENIIDESGMPKERFSAEFPKEGPSILRIQQVVRGDSAAYFCASSPSGTYEQYFGPGTRLTVT.

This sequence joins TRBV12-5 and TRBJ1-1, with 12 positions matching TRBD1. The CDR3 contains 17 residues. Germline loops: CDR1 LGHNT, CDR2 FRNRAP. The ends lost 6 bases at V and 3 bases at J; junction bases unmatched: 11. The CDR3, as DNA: TGTGCTAGTGGGGTCCGGGGACAGGGGGCGCAGGACACTGAAGCTTTCTTT. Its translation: CASGVRGQGAQDTEAFF.

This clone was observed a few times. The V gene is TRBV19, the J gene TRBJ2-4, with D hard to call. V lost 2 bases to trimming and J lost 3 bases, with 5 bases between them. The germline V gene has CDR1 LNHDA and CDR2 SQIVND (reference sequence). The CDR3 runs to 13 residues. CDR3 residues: CASSIQNKNIQYF. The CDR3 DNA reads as TGTGCCAGTAGTATACAGAACAAAAACATTCAGTACTTC.

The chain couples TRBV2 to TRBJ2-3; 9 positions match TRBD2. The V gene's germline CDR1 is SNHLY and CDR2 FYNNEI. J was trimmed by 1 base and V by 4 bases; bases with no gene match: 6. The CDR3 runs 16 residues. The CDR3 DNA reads TGTGCCAGCAGTGGACAGAGGACTAGCGGCACAGATACGCAGTATTTT. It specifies CASSGQRTSGTDTQYF.

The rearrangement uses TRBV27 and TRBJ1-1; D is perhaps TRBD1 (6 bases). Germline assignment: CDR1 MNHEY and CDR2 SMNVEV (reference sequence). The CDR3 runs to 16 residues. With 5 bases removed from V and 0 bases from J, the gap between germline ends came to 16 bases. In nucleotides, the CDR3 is TGTGCCAGCAGTCCCGGACAGACTATTATGAACACTGAAGCTTTCTTT. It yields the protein CASSPGQTIMNTEAFF.

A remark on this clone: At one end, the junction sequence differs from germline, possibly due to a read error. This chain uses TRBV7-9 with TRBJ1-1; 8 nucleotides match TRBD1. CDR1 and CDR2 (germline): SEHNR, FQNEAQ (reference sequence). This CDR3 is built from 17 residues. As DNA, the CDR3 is TGTTCCAGCAGCTATAACCAGGGGGCGCAAGTACGGACTGAAGCTTTCTTT. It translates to CSSSYNQGAQVRTEAFF.

CDR3 residues: CASSQDPGWGSGANVLTF. The CDR3 DNA sequence: TGTGCCAGCAGCCAAGATCCAGGGTGGGGCTCTGGGGCCAACGTCCTGACTTTC. The rearrangement joins TRBV4-2 to TRBJ2-6, with a weak D call TRBD1 (5 bases). From germline, CDR1 is LGHNA and CDR2 YNFKEQ. V was shortened by 0 bases and J by 0 bases, with 12 bases between the two germline ends. The CDR3 runs 18 residues.

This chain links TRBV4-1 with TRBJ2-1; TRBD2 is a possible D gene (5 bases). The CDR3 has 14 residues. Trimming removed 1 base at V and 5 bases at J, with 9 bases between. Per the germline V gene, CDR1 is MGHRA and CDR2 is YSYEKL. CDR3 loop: CASSQGAVNNEQFF. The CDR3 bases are TGCGCCAGCAGCCAAGGAGCGGTTAACAATGAGCAGTTCTTC.

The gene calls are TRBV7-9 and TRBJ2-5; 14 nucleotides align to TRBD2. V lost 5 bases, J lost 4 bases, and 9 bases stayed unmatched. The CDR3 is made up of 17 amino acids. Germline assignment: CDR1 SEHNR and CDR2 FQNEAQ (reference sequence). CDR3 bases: TGTGCCAGCAGCGCAAGGACTAGCGGGGGGATGGGAGAGACCCAGTACTTC. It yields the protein CASSARTSGGMGETQYF.

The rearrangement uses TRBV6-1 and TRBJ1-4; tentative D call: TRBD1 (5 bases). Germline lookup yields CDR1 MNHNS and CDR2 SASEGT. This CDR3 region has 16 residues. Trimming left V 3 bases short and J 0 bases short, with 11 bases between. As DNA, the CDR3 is TGTGCCAGCAGTGAGCAGGGATCTGCAACTAATGAAAAACTGTTTTTT. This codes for CASSEQGSATNEKLFF.

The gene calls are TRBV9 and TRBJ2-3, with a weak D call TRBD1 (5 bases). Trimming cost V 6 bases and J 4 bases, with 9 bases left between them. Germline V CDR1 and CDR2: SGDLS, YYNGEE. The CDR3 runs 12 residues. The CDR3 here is CASTQGADTQYF. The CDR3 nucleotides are TGTGCCAGCACCCAGGGCGCAGATACGCAGTATTTT.

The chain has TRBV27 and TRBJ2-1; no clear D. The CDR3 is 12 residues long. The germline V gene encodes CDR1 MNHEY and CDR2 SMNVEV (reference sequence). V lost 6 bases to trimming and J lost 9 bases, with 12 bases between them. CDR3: CASRVSVSEQFF. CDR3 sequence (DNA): TGTGCCAGCAGAGTGAGCGTCAGTGAGCAGTTCTTC.

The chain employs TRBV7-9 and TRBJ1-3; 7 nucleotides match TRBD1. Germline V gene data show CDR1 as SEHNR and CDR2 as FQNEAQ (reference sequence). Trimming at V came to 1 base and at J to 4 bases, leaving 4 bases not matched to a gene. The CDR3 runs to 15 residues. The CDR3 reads CASSLEGASGNTIYF. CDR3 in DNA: TGTGCCAGCAGCTTAGAGGGGGCTTCAGGAAACACCATATATTTT.

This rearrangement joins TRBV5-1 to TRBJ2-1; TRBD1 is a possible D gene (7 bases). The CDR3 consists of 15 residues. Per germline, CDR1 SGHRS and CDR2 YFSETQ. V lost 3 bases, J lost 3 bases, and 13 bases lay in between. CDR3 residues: CASSSGGMGYNEQFF. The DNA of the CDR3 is TGCGCCAGCAGCTCAGGGGGGATGGGCTACAATGAGCAGTTCTTC.